Described below is a single T cell receptor beta chain sequence and its context. This table comes from immunoSEQ multiplex PCR, and its TCRdb copy is limited to in-frame clones, with some not included. The sample shows under 550,000 clones, over 75% of them seen only once. The treatment here: 15 to 20 received Ad26.COV2.S at low or high dose, single or two shots; about 5 received placebo; per-sample allocation not given. Specimen acquisition occurred on day 63 following the initial vaccine or placebo injection. The data are from a study of Ad26.COV2.S vaccination and SARS-CoV-2 variants. The CDR3 is made up of 14 amino acids. V lost 4 bases and J lost 2, with 10 bases in between. The V gene's germline CDR1 is MGHRA and CDR2 YSYEKL.

The starting material was peripheral blood, obtained in a trial of Ad26.COV2.S vaccine versus placebo. This receptor was obtained from a person aged 18-60 years who received the Ad26.COV2.S COVID-19 vaccine or a placebo. V usage is TRBV4-1 and J usage is TRBJ2-3; D perhaps matches TRBD1 (6 bases). The CDR3 here is CASSPQGNTDTQYF. CDR3 coding DNA: TGCGCCAGCAGCCCACAGGGAAACACAGATACGCAGTATTTT.